The 15 T cell receptor beta chains presented below share a single source sample, sequenced in a study of control samples from healthy donors and cancer patients. Data came from immunoSEQ multiplex PCR; TCRdb stores just in-frame clones and leaves some out. The profile covers 110,000 or so clones, with approximately 90% appearing a single time and approximately 15% taken by the ten largest. Sequencing was carried out using blood. The receptors originated from a woman aged 50 to 60 in good health.

This clone was observed a single time. The V and J genes are TRBV5-6 and TRBJ2-7; 8 bases map to TRBD1. The CDR3 extends over 18 amino acids. Germline CDR1 is SGHDT and CDR2 is YYEEEE. J lost 2 bases, V lost 4 bases, and 17 bases had no gene match. The CDR3 DNA is TGTGCCAGCAGCCGTGATTGGGGGCAGACAGGGGCAACCTACGAGCAGTACTTC. This codes for CASSRDWGQTGATYEQYF.

The V and J genes are TRBV6-6 and TRBJ1-4; TRBD1 is a possible D gene (5 bases). Germline V gene data show CDR1 as MNHNY and CDR2 as SVGAGI (reference sequence). The V gene lost 2 bases and the J gene lost 7 bases, with 14 bases spanning the gap. The CDR3 length is 15 residues. This CDR3 is CASSYASGTAEKLFF. For the CDR3, the DNA is TGTGCCAGCAGTTACGCCTCCGGGACCGCTGAAAAACTGTTTTTT.

This chain uses TRBV6-5 with TRBJ2-3, with 13 bases fitting TRBD2. Looked up from germline, CDR1 is MNHEY and CDR2 is SVGAGI. The trim removed 7 bases at V and 6 bases at J, leaving 7 bases unmatched. The CDR3 is 15 amino acids. In DNA form, the CDR3 reads TGTGCCAGCAAGAGACTAGCGGGAGGTAGTGATACGCAGTATTTT. This encodes CASKRLAGGSDTQYF.

The genes are TRBV30 and TRBJ1-6; D not resolved. The CDR3 loop spans 15 amino acids. CDR1 GTSNPN and CDR2 SVGIG come from the germline V gene (reference sequence). V was pared by 0 bases and J by 8 bases, with 14 bases between. This CDR3 reads CAWSVLRGGYSPLHF. CDR3 sequence (DNA): TGTGCCTGGAGTGTACTTCGGGGTGGATATTCACCCCTCCACTTT.

This rearrangement joins TRBV30 to TRBJ2-7; D is ambiguous. Germline values: CDR1 GTSNPN, CDR2 SVGIG (reference sequence). This CDR3 comprises 13 residues. V shed 2 bases and J shed 2 bases, with 10 bases lying between them. The CDR3 bases are TGTGCCTGGAGTCCGGTTGGGCCCTACGAGCAGTACTTC. Translation: CAWSPVGPYEQYF.

The chain carries TRBV6-5 and TRBJ2-1, with unresolved D. Per germline, CDR1 MNHEY and CDR2 SVGAGI. This CDR3 spans 14 amino acids. Trimming stripped 6 bases from V and 11 bases from J, with 20 bases between. The CDR3 nucleotides read TGTGCCAGCAGCGAGCCACCTCCTTTAATACAGCAGTTCTTC. Translated: CASSEPPPLIQQFF.

This chain connects TRBV13 to TRBJ1-3; no reliable D call. V shed 1 base and J shed 7 bases, with 8 bases lying between them. This CDR3 has 13 residues. Germline values: CDR1 PRHDT, CDR2 FYEKMQ (reference sequence). The DNA for the CDR3 is TGTGCCAGCAGCTTAGTAGGGTTTAACACCATATATTTT. Amino acids: CASSLVGFNTIYF.

The chain joins TRBV4-1 to TRBJ2-5; D is ambiguous. The germline V gene has CDR1 MGHRA and CDR2 YSYEKL. V gave up 0 bases and J gave up 5 bases, with 4 bases separating them. CDR3 length: 12 residues. DNA for the CDR3: TGCGCCAGCAGCCAAGATCGGGAGACCCAGTACTTC. Amino acids: CASSQDRETQYF.

This chain uses TRBV27 with TRBJ2-1, with D perhaps given as TRBD1 or TRBD2 (6 bases each). The ends were cut back, 2 bases at V and 4 bases at J, with 15 bases in the middle. There are 16 residues in the CDR3. CDR1 and CDR2 from the germline V gene are MNHEY and SMNVEV (reference sequence). For the CDR3, the DNA is TGTGCCAGCAGTTTACTAAGTGGGGGGACATACAATGAGCAGTTCTTC. This gives the protein CASSLLSGGTYNEQFF.

The gene calls are TRBV20-1 and TRBJ1-2; D not certain. The germline V gene encodes CDR1 DFQATT and CDR2 SNEGSKA (reference sequence). The CDR3 has 11 residues. V shed 6 bases and J shed 4 bases, with 9 bases lying between them. The CDR3 loop reads CSAGRSYGYTF. CDR3 in DNA: TGCAGTGCCGGAAGGTCCTATGGCTACACCTTC.

The rearrangement uses TRBV5-1 and TRBJ2-3; TRBD2 matches 10 bases. The ends lost 4 bases at V and 1 base at J; junction bases unmatched: 3. Germline V gives CDR1 SGHRS, CDR2 YFSETQ. This CDR3 comprises 15 residues. The CDR3 sequence: CASSRTSGRTDTQYF. CDR3 DNA sequence: TGCGCCAGCAGCAGGACTAGCGGCCGCACAGATACGCAGTATTTT.

The J gene is TRBJ1-4, the V gene TRBV18; D not certain. Germline V gene sequence: CDR1 KGHSH, CDR2 LQKENI. The CDR3 spans 14 residues. Between the trimmed V and J ends, which lost 3 bases and 8 bases, there was a span of 13 bases. The CDR3 region has the DNA TGTGCCAGCTCACCGGCCCCCGGAGGGGAAAAACTGTTTTTT. It encodes CASSPAPGGEKLFF.

A remark on this clone: One end of the junction fails to match germline, which may point to a read error. The J gene is TRBJ2-3, the V gene TRBV19; 7 positions agree with TRBD2. Germline V gene sequence: CDR1 LNHDA, CDR2 SQIVND (reference sequence). This CDR3 is 11 amino acids long. Here the CDR3 DNA reads TGTGCCAGTAGTATAGGGGGGGGGTGGATTTTT. Its protein product is CASSIGGGWIF.

This clone has a single count. The V gene is TRBV3-1 (or the pseudogene TRBV3-2), the J gene TRBJ2-2, with a weak D call TRBD2 (6 bases). This CDR3 comprises 15 residues. Trimming left V 0 bases short and J 6 bases short, with 11 bases between. CDR1 and CDR2 (germline): LGHDT, YNNKEL (reference sequence). The CDR3, as DNA: TGTGCCAGCAGCCAAGATGGACTAAGGGCCGGGGAGCTGTTTTTT. Translated: CASSQDGLRAGELFF.

The chain has TRBV30 and TRBJ1-1; D gene unclear. CDR1 GTSNPN and CDR2 SVGIG come from the germline V gene (reference sequence). The CDR3 runs 12 residues. V lost 3 bases to trimming and J lost 5 bases, with 10 bases between them. The CDR3 here is CAWRDGWTEAFF. In nucleotides, the CDR3 is TGTGCCTGGAGGGATGGGTGGACTGAAGCTTTCTTT. The full variable domain, with the rest looked up from reference TRBV30 and TRBJ1-1, is SQTIHQWPATLVQPVGSPLSLECTVEGTSNPNLYWYRQAAGRGLQLLFYSVGIGQISSEVPQNLSASRPQDRQFILSSKKLLLSDSGFYLCAWRDGWTEAFFGQGTRLTVV.